The clone carrying this TCR beta chain was picked up a small number of times. V lost 3 bases and J lost 2, with 17 bases in between. This CDR3 has 16 amino acids. The data belong to a study of identical twins. cDNA molecules carried unique molecular identifiers, and template switching added a universal primer site. TCRdb re-called the 5' RACE reads with MiXCR, one entry per CDR3 protein. Of 350,000 to 500,000 distinct CDR3 sequences in the sample, about 18% are singletons; the top ten hold approximately 12%. Sequenced material: naive T cells sorted from blood. The clonotype was recovered from a man in his fifties in good health. This chain uses TRBV12-3 or TRBV12-4 with TRBJ2-7, with D tentatively TRBD1 (6 bases). The CDR3 nucleotides read TGTGCCAGCAGTTTTTCTGGGGGCCTTCGACCCTACGAGCAGTACTTC. The encoded protein is CASSFSGGLRPYEQYF.